This TCR beta chain was recovered during a study of cytomegalovirus exposure and HLA in healthy donors. Germline assignment: CDR1 GTSNPN and CDR2 SVGIG (reference sequence). The CDR3 runs to 13 residues. V lost 5 bases and J 1 base, leaving 8 bases between the germline ends. In this sample, this clone turned up a few times. Produced via immunoSEQ multiplex PCR; TCRdb's table is partial and in-frame only. The table has 240,000 or so clones, roughly 86% seen once. V gene TRBV30 combines with J gene TRBJ2-2; the D gene is possibly TRBD1 (6 bases). The source of this sequence is a woman aged 25 to 39 in good health and CMV-seropositive. Sequenced material: PBMCs. CDR3 nucleotides: TGTGCCTGGGACAGGCTGAACACCGGGGAGCTGTTTTTT. Translating it yields CAWDRLNTGELFF.